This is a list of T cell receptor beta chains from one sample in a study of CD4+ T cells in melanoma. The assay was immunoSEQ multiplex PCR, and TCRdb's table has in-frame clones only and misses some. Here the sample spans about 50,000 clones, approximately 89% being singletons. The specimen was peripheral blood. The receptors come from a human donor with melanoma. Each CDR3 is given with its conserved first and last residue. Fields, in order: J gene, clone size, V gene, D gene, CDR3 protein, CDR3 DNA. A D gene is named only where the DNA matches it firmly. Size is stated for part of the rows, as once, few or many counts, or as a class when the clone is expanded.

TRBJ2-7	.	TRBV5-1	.	CASSRGAQGGRTYEQYF	TGCGCCAGCAGCCGAGGGGCCCAGGGGGGACGGACCTACGAGCAGTACTTC
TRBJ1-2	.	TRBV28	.	CASSLYSVGQVYGYTF	TGTGCCAGCAGTTTGTACTCGGTTGGACAAGTCTATGGCTACACCTTC
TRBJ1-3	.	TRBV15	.	CATSRDSIGNTIYF	TGTGCCACCAGCAGAGACTCAATAGGCAACACCATATATTTT
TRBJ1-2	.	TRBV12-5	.	CASGFSQGSRLGGYTF	TGTGCTAGTGGTTTCTCACAGGGCAGCCGCCTGGGGGGCTACACCTTC
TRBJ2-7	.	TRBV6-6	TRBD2	CAALQGLASYEQYF	TGTGCAGCCTTACAGGGACTAGCGTCCTACGAGCAGTACTTC
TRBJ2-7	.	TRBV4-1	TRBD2	CASSQTSGGGTYEQYF	TGCGCCAGCAGCCAGACTAGCGGGGGGGGAACCTACGAGCAGTACTTC
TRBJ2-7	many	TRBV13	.	CASSPNNYEQYF	TGTGCCAGCAGCCCAAACAACTACGAGCAGTACTTC
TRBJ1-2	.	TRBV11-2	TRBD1	CASSWGTGGYGYTF	TGTGCCAGCAGCTGGGGGACAGGGGGCTATGGCTACACCTTC
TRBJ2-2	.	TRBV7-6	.	CASSLGVNTGELFF	TGTGCCAGCAGCTTAGGGGTGAACACCGGGGAGCTGTTTTTT
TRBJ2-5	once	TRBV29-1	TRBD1	CSVDRGQTQYF	TGCAGCGTTGACAGGGGGCAGACCCAGTACTTC
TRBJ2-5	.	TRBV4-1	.	CASSSRPGRLQETQYF	TGCGCCAGCAGCTCCCGACCAGGTCGGTTACAAGAGACCCAGTACTTC
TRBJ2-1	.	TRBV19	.	CASSTNNEQFF	TGTGCCAGTAGTACAAACAATGAGCAGTTCTTC
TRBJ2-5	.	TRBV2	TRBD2	CARRGLKETQYF	TGTGCCAGAAGGGGACTAAAAGAGACCCAGTACTTC
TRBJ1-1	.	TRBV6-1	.	CASAWTPLKGAEAFF	TGTGCCAGCGCCTGGACCCCACTAAAAGGCGCTGAAGCTTTCTTT
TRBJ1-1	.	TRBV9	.	CASSVAADRKNTEAFF	TGTGCCAGCAGCGTAGCTGCCGACAGGAAAAACACTGAAGCTTTCTTT
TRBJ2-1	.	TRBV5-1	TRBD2	CASSLLGTSGGAVYNEQFF	TGCGCCAGCAGCCTTCTAGGGACTAGCGGGGGGGCAGTGTACAATGAGCAGTTCTTC
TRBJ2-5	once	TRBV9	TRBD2	CASSGLAEETQYF	TGTGCCAGCAGCGGACTAGCGGAAGAGACCCAGTACTTC
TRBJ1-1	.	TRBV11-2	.	CASSQGAEAFF	TGTGCCAGCAGCCAGGGCGCTGAAGCTTTCTTT
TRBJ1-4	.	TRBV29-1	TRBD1	CSVEDETGQGSEKLFF	TGCAGCGTTGAAGATGAGACCGGACAGGGTTCGGAAAAACTGTTTTTT
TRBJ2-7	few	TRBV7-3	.	CASSLHGGPAEQYF	TGTGCCAGCAGCTTACACGGAGGACCTGCCGAGCAGTACTTC
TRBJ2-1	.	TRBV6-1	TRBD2	CASSVAGGLRNEQFF	TGTGCCAGCAGCGTAGCGGGGGGGCTTCGCAATGAGCAGTTCTTC
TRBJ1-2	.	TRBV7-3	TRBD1	CASSLGGTGAHYGYTF	TGTGCCAGCAGCTTAGGAGGGACAGGGGCCCACTATGGCTACACCTTC
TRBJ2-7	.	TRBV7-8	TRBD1	CASSLGDREDEQYF	TGTGCCAGCAGCTTAGGGGACAGGGAGGACGAGCAGTACTTC
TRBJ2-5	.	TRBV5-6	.	CASSSRELVAQETQYF	TGTGCCAGCAGCTCCAGAGAACTTGTGGCGCAAGAGACCCAGTACTTC
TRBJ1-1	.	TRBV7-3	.	CASSLDAGDSTEAFF	TGTGCCAGCAGCTTAGATGCAGGGGATAGCACTGAAGCTTTCTTT
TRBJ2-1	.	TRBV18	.	CASSPKPGGISYNEQFF	TGTGCCAGCTCACCCAAACCAGGGGGGATCTCCTACAATGAGCAGTTCTTC
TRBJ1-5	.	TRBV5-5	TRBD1	CASSPGTANQPQHF	TGTGCCAGCAGCCCCGGGACAGCCAATCAGCCCCAGCATTTT
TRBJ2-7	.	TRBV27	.	CASSFSFSSYEQYF	TGTGCCAGCAGTTTCAGCTTTAGCTCCTACGAGCAGTACTTC
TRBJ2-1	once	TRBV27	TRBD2	CASFPTSGYNEQFF	TGTGCCAGCTTTCCGACTAGCGGCTACAATGAGCAGTTCTTC
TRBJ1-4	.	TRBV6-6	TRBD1	CASTKGQGVEVEKLFF	TGTGCCAGCACCAAGGGACAGGGCGTCGAAGTTGAAAAACTGTTTTTT
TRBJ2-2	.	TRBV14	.	CASSQGKAGELFF	TGTGCCAGCAGCCAAGGGAAGGCCGGGGAGCTGTTTTTT
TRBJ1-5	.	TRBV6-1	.	CASSWPQHF	TGTGCCAGCAGTTGGCCCCAGCATTTT